Listed below are T cell receptor beta chains from one sample, sequenced in a study of OX40 agonist ivuxolimab in advanced cancers. The table came from immunoSEQ multiplex PCR; TCRdb's copy has only in-frame clones and leaves some out. The sample lists around 92,000 clones; around 94% were seen once. Source: CD4+ or CD8+ T cells sorted from blood, taken in a trial of the OX40 agonist ivuxolimab. The receptors were gathered from an adult with an advanced solid tumor such as melanoma, head and neck, liver or kidney cancer. CDR3s include the opening cysteine and the closing phenylalanine or tryptophan. The D gene is left open where the match is weak. Not every row has a clone size; where given, it reads once, few, many or a size class.

>TRBJ1-5|-|-|TRBV9
CASSVKGGAEPQHF
TGTGCCAGCAGCGTGAAGGGTGGAGCTGAGCCCCAGCATTTT
>TRBJ1-3|-|-|TRBV7-2
CASTLRDPADTIYF
TGTGCCAGCACCCTCCGGGACCCAGCGGACACCATATATTTT
>TRBJ1-5|-|-|TRBV7-2
CASSLVSFNPSNQPQHF
TGTGCCAGCAGCTTAGTATCATTTAATCCCAGCAATCAGCCCCAGCATTTT
>TRBJ2-5|TRBD2|-|TRBV7-2
CASSLVAGGPQETQYF
TGTGCCAGCAGCTTAGTGGCGGGAGGACCACAAGAGACCCAGTACTTC
>TRBJ2-7|TRBD2|-|TRBV27
CASSLRTSGTYEQYF
TGTGCCAGCAGTCTCAGGACTAGCGGAACCTACGAGCAGTACTTC
>TRBJ2-7|TRBD2|-|TRBV5-4
CASSSRSGGAVREQYF
TGTGCCAGCAGCTCCCGTAGCGGGGGGGCCGTGAGGGAGCAGTACTTC
>TRBJ1-2|-|-|TRBV27
CASSSTVNYGYTF
TGTGCCAGCAGTTCTACAGTGAACTATGGCTACACCTTC
>TRBJ1-1|-|-|TRBV5-1
CASSFLASTGTVDTEAFF
TGCGCCAGCAGCTTCCTTGCGTCGACCGGGACGGTTGACACTGAAGCTTTCTTT
>TRBJ2-7|-|-|TRBV9
CASSVAAGALSYEQYF
TGTGCCAGCAGCGTAGCAGCCGGCGCTTTATCCTACGAGCAGTACTTC
>TRBJ2-7|-|-|TRBV9
CASSVGWGAEQYF
TGTGCCAGCAGCGTAGGGTGGGGGGCCGAGCAGTACTTC
>TRBJ2-7|-|-|TRBV18
CASGRASHYEQYF
TGTGCCAGCGGCCGGGCCTCCCACTACGAGCAGTACTTC
>TRBJ1-2|-|few|TRBV5-1
CASSLVAREGYTF
TGCGCCAGCAGCTTGGTGGCGAGGGAAGGCTACACCTTC
>TRBJ2-7|-|-|TRBV21-1
CASSKRGALNDSYEQYF
TGTGCCAGCAGCAAACGGGGGGCCTTAAATGATTCATACGAGCAGTACTTC
>TRBJ2-6|-|-|TRBV19
CASGEPTGQSGANVLTF
TGTGCCAGCGGAGAGCCGACGGGGCAATCTGGGGCCAACGTCCTGACTTTC
>TRBJ2-5|-|-|TRBV9
CASSEGAAGWETQYF
TGTGCCAGCAGCGAGGGAGCGGCGGGGTGGGAGACCCAGTACTTC
>TRBJ2-2|TRBD2|-|TRBV9
CASSVGLAGINTGELFF
TGTGCCAGCAGCGTAGGACTAGCGGGGATTAACACCGGGGAGCTGTTTTTT
>TRBJ2-7|-|-|TRBV27
CASTSTWAGGNEQYF
TGTGCCAGCACCTCGACTTGGGCAGGGGGGAACGAGCAGTACTTC
>TRBJ2-1|-|few|TRBV9
CASGGSGLYREQFF
TGTGCCAGCGGGGGATCGGGTCTCTATCGAGAGCAGTTCTTC
>TRBJ1-2|TRBD1|-|TRBV10-3
CAISGQGAAYGYTF
TGTGCCATCAGTGGACAGGGGGCGGCCTATGGCTACACCTTC
>TRBJ1-4|-|-|TRBV7-2
CASSPQGHPNEKLFF
TGTGCCAGCAGCCCGCAGGGACACCCTAATGAAAAACTGTTTTTT
>TRBJ2-1|TRBD1|-|TRBV12-5
CASGLVPWDREDNEQFF
TGTGCTAGTGGTTTGGTACCGTGGGACAGGGAAGACAATGAGCAGTTCTTC
>TRBJ2-3|TRBD2|-|TRBV7-6
CASSPRTSGSTDTQYF
TGTGCCAGCAGCCCAAGGACTAGCGGGAGTACAGATACGCAGTATTTT
>TRBJ2-2|-|-|TRBV7-3
CASSLSGNTGELFF
TGTGCCAGCAGCTTGTCCGGAAACACCGGGGAGCTGTTTTTT
>TRBJ1-3|-|-|TRBV5-4
CASSLPGTGNTIYF
TGTGCCAGCAGCTTGCCGGGGACTGGAAACACCATATATTTT
>TRBJ1-2|TRBD1|-|TRBV27
CASSPRTGTNYGYTF
TGTGCCAGCAGTCCCCGGACAGGGACTAACTATGGCTACACCTTC
>TRBJ2-3|-|-|TRBV5-1
CASSQSTDTQYF
TGCGCCAGCAGCCAGAGCACAGATACGCAGTATTTT
>TRBJ2-7|-|-|TRBV29-1
CSVGAGRGYEQYF
TGCAGCGTTGGGGCAGGGAGGGGGTACGAGCAGTACTTC
>TRBJ2-1|-|-|TRBV5-4
CASSSRGALYNEQFF
TGTGCCAGCAGCTCACGGGGGGCCCTATACAATGAGCAGTTCTTC
>TRBJ2-7|TRBD2|-|TRBV7-9
CASSLPSGGKAYEQYF
TGTGCCAGCAGCCTGCCATCGGGAGGCAAGGCCTACGAGCAGTACTTC
>TRBJ2-5|TRBD2|-|TRBV23-1
CASSQSLSQTSPERYQETQYF
TGCGCCAGCAGTCAATCCCTCTCTCAGACTAGCCCAGAGCGATACCAAGAGACCCAGTACTTC
>TRBJ2-3|TRBD2|-|TRBV10-3
CAISSASGSPDTQYF
TGTGCCATCAGCTCGGCTAGCGGGTCCCCCGATACGCAGTATTTT
>TRBJ2-7|TRBD1|-|TRBV7-2
CASSLTGTGGYEQYF
TGTGCCAGCAGCTTGACCGGGACAGGGGGGTACGAGCAGTACTTC
>TRBJ2-7|-|once|TRBV27
CASSLQGIHEQYF
TGTGCCAGCAGTTTACAGGGGATCCACGAGCAGTACTTC
>TRBJ2-7|-|-|TRBV10-1
CASSEGVGSYEQYF
TGCGCCAGCAGTGAGGGGGTTGGATCCTACGAGCAGTACTTC
>TRBJ2-2|-|-|TRBV9
CASSVVRETGELFF
TGTGCCAGCAGCGTGGTCAGGGAAACCGGGGAGCTGTTTTTT
>TRBJ2-2|-|-|TRBV9
CASSAGEQRTGELFF
TGTGCCAGCAGCGCTGGGGAACAGCGGACCGGGGAGCTGTTTTTT
>TRBJ1-1|-|-|TRBV7-9
CASSSQGTTEAFF
TGTGCCAGCAGTTCGCAGGGTACCACTGAAGCTTTCTTT
>TRBJ1-2|-|-|TRBV4-1
CASSQVGGYGYTF
TGCGCCAGCAGCCAAGTGGGGGGCTATGGCTACACCTTC
>TRBJ1-1|-|once|TRBV11-3
CASSPQGSGTEAFF
TGTGCCAGCAGCCCCCAGGGTAGTGGCACTGAAGCTTTCTTT
>TRBJ1-5|-|-|TRBV5-6
CASSGGTQPQHF
TGTGCCAGCAGCGGGGGGACTCAGCCCCAGCATTTT
>TRBJ2-7|TRBD2|-|TRBV19
CASSTGTSEGEQYF
TGTGCCAGTAGCACCGGGACTAGCGAGGGAGAGCAGTACTTC
>TRBJ2-5|-|-|TRBV20-1
CSASGTETQYF
TGCAGTGCTAGCGGGACCGAGACCCAGTACTTC
>TRBJ1-2|-|once|TRBV7-2
CASTPDLGNRGYTF
TGTGCCAGCACGCCGGACTTGGGAAATAGGGGCTACACCTTC
>TRBJ1-2|-|-|TRBV4-1
CASSRSGSDYGYTF
TGCGCCAGCAGCCGGTCCGGATCTGACTATGGCTACACCTTC
>TRBJ1-1|-|-|TRBV5-1
CASSFGQNTEAFF
TGCGCCAGCAGCTTCGGACAGAACACTGAAGCTTTCTTT
>TRBJ1-5|-|-|TRBV30
CAWSVRSNQPQHF
TGTGCCTGGAGTGTACGGAGCAATCAGCCCCAGCATTTT
>TRBJ2-7|TRBD2|-|TRBV4-1
CASSQFFGLAAYEQYF
TGCGCCAGCAGCCAATTCTTTGGACTAGCGGCGTACGAGCAGTACTTC
>TRBJ2-1|TRBD1|once|TRBV29-1
CSVAGTGYSEQFF
TGCAGCGTTGCTGGGACAGGGTATAGCGAGCAGTTCTTC
>TRBJ2-5|TRBD2|-|TRBV11-2
CASSLVLAGAPYQETQYF
TGTGCCAGCAGCTTAGTCCTAGCGGGAGCCCCTTACCAAGAGACCCAGTACTTC
>TRBJ1-3|-|-|TRBV21-1
CASSKRLQHARNTIYF
TGTGCCAGCAGTAAGCGGCTACAACACGCACGAAACACCATATATTTT
>TRBJ2-4|-|-|TRBV11-1
CASSPTLRGRAKNIQYF
TGTGCCAGCAGCCCCACCCTTAGAGGGAGGGCCAAAAACATTCAGTACTTC
>TRBJ1-2|TRBD1|-|TRBV18
CASSSGQGLANYGYTF
TGTGCCAGCTCATCAGGACAGGGGCTAGCTAACTATGGCTACACCTTC